These T cell receptor beta chains were read from a single sample in a study of post-analysis software for immune sequencing data. TCRdb processed the PCR reads anew with MiXCR; each CDR3 protein has one entry. The sample comprises 600,000 to 700,000 distinct CDR3 sequences, roughly three fifths of which are singletons, and approximately 11% rests with the top ten. Sequencing was done on a sample of blood. Every receptor here comes from a girl aged 2 to 9 with multiple sclerosis. CDR3s include the opening cysteine and the closing phenylalanine or tryptophan. The D gene is left open where the match is weak. Where a row states a size, it is once, few, many or the class of an expanded clone; other rows omit it.

d_call,j_call,v_call,clone_size,cdr3_nt,cdr3_aa
NA,TRBJ1-5,TRBV7-2,NA,TGTGCCAGCAGCTCACAGGGTTATAGCAATCAGCCCCAGCATTTT,CASSSQGYSNQPQHF
NA,TRBJ2-1,TRBV7-2,NA,TGTGCCAGCAGCTTGGTGGGGTCCAGTGAGCAGTTCTTC,CASSLVGSSEQFF
TRBD2,TRBJ2-3,TRBV10-3,many,TGTGCCACCTCAGCGGGGGACCCAGCAGATACGCAGTATTTT,CATSAGDPADTQYF
NA,TRBJ2-5,TRBV20-1,once,TGCAGTGCGACCTCGGCCAGGAATGGGGAGACCCAGTACTTC,CSATSARNGETQYF
TRBD1,TRBJ1-1,TRBV10-1,NA,TGCGCCAGCAGTGACAACAGGGGGGTGAACACTGAAGCTTTCTTT,CASSDNRGVNTEAFF
TRBD1,TRBJ2-7,TRBV29-1,few,TGCAGCGCTGGGGGGACAGGCGACGAGCAGTACTTC,CSAGGTGDEQYF
NA,TRBJ1-5,TRBV7-8,NA,TGTGCCAGCAGCGGACAACCGGGGAAGCAATCATGGCCCCAGCATTTT,CASSGQPGKQSWPQHF
NA,TRBJ1-1,TRBV15,NA,TGTGCCACCAGCTCACGGGGGATAGAAGCTTTCTTT,CATSSRGIEAFF
NA,TRBJ1-2,TRBV7-9,NA,TGTGCCAGCAGCTCGGACGGAGGATATGGCTACACCTTC,CASSSDGGYGYTF
NA,TRBJ1-6,TRBV3-1,NA,TGTGCCAGCAGTCCGCGACAGGCCTCACCCCTCCACTTT,CASSPRQASPLHF
TRBD2,TRBJ2-3,TRBV5-1,NA,TGCGCCAGCAGCTTGGATACTAGCGGGGGCACAGATACGCAGTATTTT,CASSLDTSGGTDTQYF
NA,TRBJ1-5,TRBV20-1,once,TGCAGTGTTTCGGGTAGCAATCAGCCCCAGCATTTT,CSVSGSNQPQHF
TRBD1,TRBJ2-1,TRBV29-1,NA,TGCAGCGCTGCCACCGGGACAGGGCCCAATGAGCAGTTCTTC,CSAATGTGPNEQFF
NA,TRBJ2-3,TRBV5-1,few,TGCGCCAGCAGGGACGACCTCCCAGATACGCAGTATTTT,CASRDDLPDTQYF
NA,TRBJ2-6,TRBV20-1,NA,TGCAGTGCTACGGACGGGGCCAACGTCCTGACTTTC,CSATDGANVLTF
NA,TRBJ1-2,TRBV20-1,few,TGCAGTGCCCCGGACGACAGGAACTATGGCTACACCTTC,CSAPDDRNYGYTF
NA,TRBJ2-1,TRBV6-5,NA,TGTGCCAGCAGCAACAGGGTCAATGAGCAGTTCTTC,CASSNRVNEQFF
TRBD2,TRBJ2-3,TRBV12-3/TRBV12-4,NA,TGTGCCAGCAGTTTTCACGACGGGGGGACAGATACGCAGTATTTT,CASSFHDGGTDTQYF
TRBD2,TRBJ2-1,TRBV7-6,NA,TGTGCCAGCAGCACCGGGGGGCTAGCGGGCTCAAATGAGCAGTTCTTC,CASSTGGLAGSNEQFF
NA,TRBJ2-7,TRBV6-2/TRBV6-3,NA,TGTGCCAGCAGTTACTCTATTCGGGGGGCCGAGCAGTACTTC,CASSYSIRGAEQYF
NA,TRBJ2-3,TRBV7-4,NA,TGTGCCAGCAGCTTAGTAGTCAAAATGAGGGAGGAACGAGATACGCAGTATTTT,CASSLVVKMREERDTQYF
NA,TRBJ1-2,TRBV27,NA,TGTGCCAGCAGTTTTGAAAGGCAGGCCGCGGGTGGCTACACCTTC,CASSFERQAAGGYTF
NA,TRBJ2-1,TRBV20-1,NA,TGCAGTGCAACCTTAGGGGGGCTCTACAATGAGCAGTTCTTC,CSATLGGLYNEQFF
NA,TRBJ1-2,TRBV6-5,NA,TGTGCCAGCAAAACCACAGGTTCTTCCTATGACTACACCTTC,CASKTTGSSYDYTF
NA,TRBJ1-4,TRBV7-2,few,TGTGCCAGCGGGACTGCAACTAATGAAAAACTGTTTTTT,CASGTATNEKLFF
NA,TRBJ1-6,TRBV5-1,few,TGCGCCAGCAGCGGAACGCAGTCCAGCGGTTCACCCCTCCACTTT,CASSGTQSSGSPLHF
TRBD1,TRBJ2-7,TRBV5-1,once,TGCGCCAGCAGACCGACAGGGGGGAGCTCCTACGAGCAGTACTTC,CASRPTGGSSYEQYF
NA,TRBJ2-5,TRBV29-1,NA,TGCAGCGGCCAGTATAGGGCTCGTGGAGAGACCCAGTACTTC,CSGQYRARGETQYF